Here is one T cell receptor beta chain with its context. The target antigen is unknown. This sample is drawn from a study of CD8+ T cells in alopecia areata. Study details: A regimen of oral tofacitinib, 5 to 10 mg twice daily, was given to treated patients. Overall study results and limits: Possibly because of HLA-related factors, TCR sharing was less clear across patients than in mice.

It was from PBMCs that CD4+ and CD8+ T cells were sorted. Extracted from the samples, RNA was reverse transcribed into cDNA to serve as the sequencing template. The assay was immunoSEQ multiplex PCR, and TCRdb's table has in-frame clones only and misses some. The data contain around 160,000 clones, around 87% of them singletons. Trimming pared 6 bases from V and 7 bases from J, leaving 18 bases between. Germline V gene lookup returns CDR1 SQVTM and CDR2 ANQGSEA. The CDR3 has 14 residues. The starting material was CD8+ T cells sorted from blood, obtained at week 0. The rearrangement uses TRBV29-1 and TRBJ2-2, with D possibly called TRBD1 or TRBD2 (5 bases each). The sequence was collected from a human donor with alopecia areata. CDR3 in DNA: TGCAGCGTAGCCGCTAGAGGGACGGGCGGGGAGCTGTTTTTT. Its translation is CSVAARGTGGELFF.